The source of this T cell receptor (beta chain) is a study of T-cell memory formation after mild COVID-19. About the study: Clusters were largely donor specific.

Each CDR3 protein is one row after TCRdb ran MiXCR on the 5' RACE reads. The top ten clones hold about 22% of a sample with about 390,000 distinct CDR3 sequences, 15% to 20% of them seen once. General study results and limits: CD4+ contracting clones were found mainly in CM and EM, and CD8+ ones in EMRA.

This clonotype has just a few counts. The antigen is not known. This TCR was recovered from a man aged 18 to 29 who had mild COVID-19 (a few samples of this study predate the infection). Cell type and time point are not known. Sequencing was done on a sample of PBMCs or a T cell subset sorted from them (not recorded which).

CDR3 sequence: CASSLPTVNTGELFF. DNA for the CDR3: TGTGCCAGCAGCTTACCGACAGTAAACACCGGGGAGCTGTTTTTT. The chain combines TRBV7-9 with TRBJ2-2; perhaps TRBD1 as D (5 bases). V lost 2 bases to trimming and J lost 2 bases, with 9 bases between them. The CDR3 runs to 15 residues. Germline lookup yields CDR1 SEHNR and CDR2 FQNEAQ (reference sequence).